Listed below are T cell receptor beta chains from one sample, sequenced in a study of identical twins. TCRdb fed the 5' RACE reads into MiXCR, producing one record per CDR3 protein. The sample records about 240,000 distinct CDR3 sequences, over 9.5% being singletons. The same specimen was also included in a second study, on yellow fever vaccine responses in identical twins.

The specimen sequenced was memory (CD45RO+) T cells sorted from blood. Source of these receptors: a woman aged 18-30 years in good health. CDR3s include the opening cysteine and the closing phenylalanine or tryptophan. Each record gives: D gene, clone size, V gene, J gene, CDR3 DNA, CDR3 protein. D genes are given only for firm matches. Clone size is shown for a subset of rows, as once, few, many or a class of expanded clone.

D gene: -
clone size: -
V gene: TRBV7-2
J gene: TRBJ1-1
CDR3 DNA: TGTGCCAGCAGCCACGCAGGGGCGGGGAACACTGAAGCTTTCTTT
CDR3 protein: CASSHAGAGNTEAFF

D gene: -
clone size: -
V gene: TRBV7-2
J gene: TRBJ2-7
CDR3 DNA: TGTGCCAGCAGCTCCTCGCAGGGTGGCGAGCAGTACTTC
CDR3 protein: CASSSSQGGEQYF

D gene: -
clone size: many
V gene: TRBV14
J gene: TRBJ2-7
CDR3 DNA: TGTGCCAGCAGCCTGACCCTCAGGCCCTACGAGCAGTACTTC
CDR3 protein: CASSLTLRPYEQYF

D gene: -
clone size: -
V gene: TRBV28
J gene: TRBJ2-7
CDR3 DNA: TGTGCCAGCAGCCTGACAGGGAGGTACGAGCAGTACTTC
CDR3 protein: CASSLTGRYEQYF

D gene: -
clone size: -
V gene: TRBV7-9
J gene: TRBJ2-1
CDR3 DNA: TGTGCCAGCAGCTTAGATCGCAGGGAAGATGAGCAGTTCTTC
CDR3 protein: CASSLDRREDEQFF

D gene: -
clone size: few
V gene: TRBV20-1
J gene: TRBJ2-5
CDR3 DNA: TGCAGTGCTAGGCGGGGAGCAGGTGGGGAGACCCAGTACTTC
CDR3 protein: CSARRGAGGETQYF

D gene: -
clone size: -
V gene: TRBV18
J gene: TRBJ1-1
CDR3 DNA: TGTGCCAGCTCACCGAAGACTGCCTACGCTGAAGCTTTCTTT
CDR3 protein: CASSPKTAYAEAFF

D gene: TRBD2
clone size: few
V gene: TRBV12-3/TRBV12-4
J gene: TRBJ2-1
CDR3 DNA: TGTGCCAGCAGTTCTTCTAGCGGGGGGGCGAATGAGCAGTTCTTC
CDR3 protein: CASSSSSGGANEQFF

D gene: -
clone size: few
V gene: TRBV20-1
J gene: TRBJ2-7
CDR3 DNA: TGCAGTGCTAGAAGGGGACCCTTCGAGCAGTACTTC
CDR3 protein: CSARRGPFEQYF

D gene: -
clone size: few
V gene: TRBV14
J gene: TRBJ2-3
CDR3 DNA: TGTGCCAGCAGCCAAGAAGGGCTAGGAGCAGATACGCAGTATTTT
CDR3 protein: CASSQEGLGADTQYF

D gene: -
clone size: few
V gene: TRBV3-1
J gene: TRBJ2-1
CDR3 DNA: TGTGCCAGCAGCCCCCACAGGGTAATGCATGAGCAGTTCTTC
CDR3 protein: CASSPHRVMHEQFF